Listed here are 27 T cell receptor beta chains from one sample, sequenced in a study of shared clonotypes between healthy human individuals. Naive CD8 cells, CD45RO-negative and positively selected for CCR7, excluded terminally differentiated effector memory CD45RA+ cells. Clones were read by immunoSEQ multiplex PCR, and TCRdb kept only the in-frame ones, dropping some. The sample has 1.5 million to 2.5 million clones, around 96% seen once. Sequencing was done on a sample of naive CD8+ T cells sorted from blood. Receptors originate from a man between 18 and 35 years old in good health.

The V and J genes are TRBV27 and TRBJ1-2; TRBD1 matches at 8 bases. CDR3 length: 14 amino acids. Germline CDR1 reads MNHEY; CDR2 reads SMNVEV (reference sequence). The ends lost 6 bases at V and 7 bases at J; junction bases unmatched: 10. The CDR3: CASRGTGLTSGYTF. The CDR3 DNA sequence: TGTGCCAGCAGAGGGACAGGCCTTACGAGTGGCTACACCTTC.

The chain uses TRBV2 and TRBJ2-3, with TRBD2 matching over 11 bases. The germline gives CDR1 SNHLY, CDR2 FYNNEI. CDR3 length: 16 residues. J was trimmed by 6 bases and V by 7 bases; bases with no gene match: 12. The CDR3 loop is CASNKKVAGGPDTQYF. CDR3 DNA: TGTGCCAGCAATAAGAAGGTAGCGGGGGGGCCGGATACGCAGTATTTT.

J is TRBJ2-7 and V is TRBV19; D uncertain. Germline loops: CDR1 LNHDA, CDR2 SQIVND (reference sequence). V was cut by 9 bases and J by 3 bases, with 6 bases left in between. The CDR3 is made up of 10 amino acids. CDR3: CASGDYEQYF. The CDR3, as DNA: TGTGCCAGCGGAGACTACGAGCAGTACTTC.

The CDR3 reads CASSPSSGGSNEQFF. CDR3 bases: TGTGCCAGCTCACCGAGTAGCGGGGGGTCGAATGAGCAGTTCTTC. This chain uses TRBV18 with TRBJ2-1; 10 bases are a match to TRBD2. The germline V gene has CDR1 KGHSH and CDR2 LQKENI. With V trimmed by 3 bases and J by 7 bases, 6 bases remained unmatched. The length of the CDR3 is 15 residues.

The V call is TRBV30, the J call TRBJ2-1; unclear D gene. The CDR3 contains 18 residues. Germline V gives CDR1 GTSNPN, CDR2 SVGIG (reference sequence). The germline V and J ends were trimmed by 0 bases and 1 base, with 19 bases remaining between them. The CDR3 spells CAWSVKPHGLGSYNEQFF. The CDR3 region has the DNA TGTGCCTGGAGTGTAAAGCCCCACGGGCTCGGTTCCTACAATGAGCAGTTCTTC.

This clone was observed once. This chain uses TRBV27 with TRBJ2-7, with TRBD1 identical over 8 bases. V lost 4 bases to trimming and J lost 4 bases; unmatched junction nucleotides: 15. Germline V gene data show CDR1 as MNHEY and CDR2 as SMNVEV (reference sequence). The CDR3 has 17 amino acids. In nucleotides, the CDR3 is TGTGCCAGCAGTTCCTTGGGTGTCAGGGGGCATCAATACGAGCAGTACTTC. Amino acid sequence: CASSSLGVRGHQYEQYF.

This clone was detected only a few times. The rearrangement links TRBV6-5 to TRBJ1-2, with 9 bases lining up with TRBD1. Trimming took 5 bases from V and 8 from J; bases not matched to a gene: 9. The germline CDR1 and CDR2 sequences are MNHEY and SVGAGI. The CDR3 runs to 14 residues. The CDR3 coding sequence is TGTGCCAGCAGTCCAGAGGGACAGGGAGTGGGCTACACCTTC. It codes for CASSPEGQGVGYTF.

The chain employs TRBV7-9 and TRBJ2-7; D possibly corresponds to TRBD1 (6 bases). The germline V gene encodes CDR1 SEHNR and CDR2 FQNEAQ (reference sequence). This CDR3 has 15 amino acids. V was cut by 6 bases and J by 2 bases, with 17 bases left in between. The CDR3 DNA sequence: TGTGCCAGCAGTTACCATCAGGGGCCAACCTACGAGCAGTACTTC. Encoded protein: CASSYHQGPTYEQYF.

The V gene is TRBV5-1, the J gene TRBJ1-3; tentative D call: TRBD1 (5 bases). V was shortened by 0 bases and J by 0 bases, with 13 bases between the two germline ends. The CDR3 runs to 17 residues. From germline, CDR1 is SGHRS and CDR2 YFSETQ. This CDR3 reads CASSLATDWSSGNTIYF. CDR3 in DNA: TGCGCCAGCAGCTTGGCGACAGATTGGAGCTCTGGAAACACCATATATTTT.

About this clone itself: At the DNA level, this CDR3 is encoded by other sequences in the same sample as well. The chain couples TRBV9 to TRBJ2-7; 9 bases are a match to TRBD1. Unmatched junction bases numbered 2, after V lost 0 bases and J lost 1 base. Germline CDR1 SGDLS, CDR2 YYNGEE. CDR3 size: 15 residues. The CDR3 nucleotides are TGTGCCAGCAGCGTAGCCGGGACAGGGTCCTACGAGCAGTACTTC. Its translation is CASSVAGTGSYEQYF.

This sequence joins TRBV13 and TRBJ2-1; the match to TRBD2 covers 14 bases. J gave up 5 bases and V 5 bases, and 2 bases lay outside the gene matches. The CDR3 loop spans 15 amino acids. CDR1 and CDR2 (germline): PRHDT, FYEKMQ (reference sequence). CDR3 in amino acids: CASSQGLAGDNEQFF. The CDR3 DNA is TGTGCCAGCAGCCAGGGACTAGCGGGGGACAATGAGCAGTTCTTC.

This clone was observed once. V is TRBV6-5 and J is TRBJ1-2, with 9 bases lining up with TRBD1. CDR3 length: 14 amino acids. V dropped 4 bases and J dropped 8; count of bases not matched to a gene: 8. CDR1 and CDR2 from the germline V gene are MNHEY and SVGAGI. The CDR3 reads CASSSLQGARGYTF. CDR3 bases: TGTGCCAGCAGTTCCTTACAGGGGGCGAGGGGCTACACCTTC.

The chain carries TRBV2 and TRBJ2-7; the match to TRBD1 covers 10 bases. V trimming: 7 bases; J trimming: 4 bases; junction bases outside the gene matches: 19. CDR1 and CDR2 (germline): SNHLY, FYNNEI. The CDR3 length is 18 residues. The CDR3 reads CASMPRTGGLSGIYEQYF. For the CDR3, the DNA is TGTGCCAGCATGCCGAGGACAGGGGGTCTTAGCGGGATTTACGAGCAGTACTTC.

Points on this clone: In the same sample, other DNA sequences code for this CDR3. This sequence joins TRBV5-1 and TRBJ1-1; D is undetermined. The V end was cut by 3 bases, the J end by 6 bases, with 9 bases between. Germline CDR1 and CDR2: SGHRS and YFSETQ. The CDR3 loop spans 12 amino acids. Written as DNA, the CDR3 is TGCGCCAGCAGCTCGACCGGCGCTGAAGCTTTCTTT. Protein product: CASSSTGAEAFF.

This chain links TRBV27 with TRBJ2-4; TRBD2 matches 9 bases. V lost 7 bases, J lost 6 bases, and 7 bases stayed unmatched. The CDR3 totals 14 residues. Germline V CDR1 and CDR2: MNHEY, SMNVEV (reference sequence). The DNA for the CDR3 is TGTGCCAGCACCGAGGGCGGGGGGGCAAACATTCAGTACTTC. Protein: CASTEGGGANIQYF.

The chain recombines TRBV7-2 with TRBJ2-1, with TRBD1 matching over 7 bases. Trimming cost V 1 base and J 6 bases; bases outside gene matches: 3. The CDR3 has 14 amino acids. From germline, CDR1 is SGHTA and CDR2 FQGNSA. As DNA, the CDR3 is TGTGCCAGCAGCTTAGTCCCAGGGGGCAATGAGCAGTTCTTC. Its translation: CASSLVPGGNEQFF.

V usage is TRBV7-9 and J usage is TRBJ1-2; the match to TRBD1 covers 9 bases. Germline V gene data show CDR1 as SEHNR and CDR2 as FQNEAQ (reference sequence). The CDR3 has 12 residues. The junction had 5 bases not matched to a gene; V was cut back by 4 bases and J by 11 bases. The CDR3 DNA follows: TGTGCCAGCAGCTGGGACAGGGCGGGTTACACCTTC. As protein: CASSWDRAGYTF.

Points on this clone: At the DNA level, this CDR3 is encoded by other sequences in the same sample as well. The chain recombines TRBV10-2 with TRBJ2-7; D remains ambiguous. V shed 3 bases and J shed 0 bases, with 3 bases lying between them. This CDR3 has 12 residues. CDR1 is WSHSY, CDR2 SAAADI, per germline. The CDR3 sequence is CASSDLSYEQYF. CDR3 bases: TGCGCCAGCAGTGACCTCTCCTACGAGCAGTACTTC.

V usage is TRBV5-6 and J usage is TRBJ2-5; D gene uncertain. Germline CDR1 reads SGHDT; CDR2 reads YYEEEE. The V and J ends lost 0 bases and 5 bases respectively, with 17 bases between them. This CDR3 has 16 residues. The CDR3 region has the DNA TGTGCCAGCAGCTTGGCCGGGCTCAACGTGTGGGAGACCCAGTACTTC. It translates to CASSLAGLNVWETQYF.

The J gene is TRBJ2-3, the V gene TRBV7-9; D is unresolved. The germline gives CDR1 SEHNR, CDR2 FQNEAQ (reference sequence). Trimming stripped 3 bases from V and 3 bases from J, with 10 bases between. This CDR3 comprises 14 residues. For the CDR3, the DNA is TGTGCCAGCAGCTTTTTTGGGATAACAGATACGCAGTATTTT. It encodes CASSFFGITDTQYF.

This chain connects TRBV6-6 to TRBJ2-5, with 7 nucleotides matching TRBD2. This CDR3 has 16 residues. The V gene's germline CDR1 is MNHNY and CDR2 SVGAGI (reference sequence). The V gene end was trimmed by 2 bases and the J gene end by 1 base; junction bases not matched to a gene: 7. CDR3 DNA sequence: TGTGCCAGCAGTTACCTTCCCGGGGGGACCCAAGAGACCCAGTACTTC. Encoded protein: CASSYLPGGTQETQYF.

CDR3: CASSLLASGAPYNEQFF. CDR3 in DNA: TGTGCCAGCAGTTTACTGGCTAGCGGGGCCCCCTACAATGAGCAGTTCTTC. The rearrangement joins TRBV27 to TRBJ2-1, with 9 bases identical to TRBD2. V lost 2 bases, J lost 2 bases, and 7 bases stayed unmatched. The V gene's germline CDR1 is MNHEY and CDR2 SMNVEV (reference sequence). The CDR3 has 17 residues.

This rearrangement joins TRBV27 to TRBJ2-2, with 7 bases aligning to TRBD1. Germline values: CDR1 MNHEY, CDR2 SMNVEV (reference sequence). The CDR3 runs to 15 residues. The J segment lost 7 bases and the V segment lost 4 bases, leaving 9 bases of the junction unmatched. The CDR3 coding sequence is TGTGCCAGCAGTTCAACGACAGGGTGGATCGGGGAGCTGTTTTTT. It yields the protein CASSSTTGWIGELFF.

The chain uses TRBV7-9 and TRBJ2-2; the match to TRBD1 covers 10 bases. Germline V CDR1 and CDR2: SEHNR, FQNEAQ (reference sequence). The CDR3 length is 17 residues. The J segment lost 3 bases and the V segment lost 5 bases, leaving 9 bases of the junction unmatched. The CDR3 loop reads CASSPQPGTGDTGELFF. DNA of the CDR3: TGTGCCAGCAGCCCCCAGCCCGGGACAGGGGACACCGGGGAGCTGTTTTTT. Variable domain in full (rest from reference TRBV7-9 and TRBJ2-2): DTGVSQNPRHKITKRGQNVTFRCDPISEHNRLYWYRQTLGQGPEFLTYFQNEAQLEKSRLLSDRFSAERPKGSFSTLEIQRTEQGDSAMYLCASSPQPGTGDTGELFFGEGSRLTVL.

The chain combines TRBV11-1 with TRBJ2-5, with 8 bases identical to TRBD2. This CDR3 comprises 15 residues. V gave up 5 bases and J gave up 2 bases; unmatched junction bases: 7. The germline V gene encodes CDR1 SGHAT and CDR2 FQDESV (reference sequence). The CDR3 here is CASSHETSVQETQYF. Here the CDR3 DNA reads TGTGCCAGCAGCCATGAGACTAGCGTTCAAGAGACCCAGTACTTC.

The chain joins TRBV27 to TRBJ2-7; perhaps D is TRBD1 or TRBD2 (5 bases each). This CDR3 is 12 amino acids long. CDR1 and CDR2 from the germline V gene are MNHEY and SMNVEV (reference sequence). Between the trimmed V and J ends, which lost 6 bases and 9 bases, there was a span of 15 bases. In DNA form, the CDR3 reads TGTGCCAGCAGCCCGAGGGGCTTAGTGCAGTACTTC. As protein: CASSPRGLVQYF.

CDR3 region: CASSQDGSGIGNQPQHF. The DNA for the CDR3 is TGCGCCAGCAGCCAAGATGGATCAGGGATCGGCAATCAGCCCCAGCATTTT. J is TRBJ1-5 and V is TRBV4-1; tentative D call: TRBD1 (5 bases). The germline CDR1 and CDR2 sequences are MGHRA and YSYEKL. The CDR3 spans 17 residues. V was trimmed by 0 bases and J by 2 bases, leaving 14 bases between them.